This paragraph reports one T cell receptor (beta chain). Antigen unknown. This may come from a read error, since a much larger clone is one base off. The authors ran a second PCR of about 6 to 12 cycles using a sample-barcoded 5' primer and a J-beta primer mix. Per sample, CDR3-containing paired-end reads numbered at least 2.5 million. Each CDR3 protein gets one entry after TCRdb re-called the 5' RACE reads with MiXCR. Of 600,000 or so distinct CDR3 sequences in the sample, 47% are singletons; the top ten hold 20% to 25%. The sample belongs to a study of blood T cells in healthy people across ages. Notes on the study in general: Significant beta diversity loss was already apparent by age approximately 38, declining roughly linearly. Higher diversity and more naive CD4+ cells were features of long-lived donors, compared to aged donors.

CDR1 is DFQATT and CDR2 is SNEGSKA in the germline V gene (reference sequence). The CDR3 length is 14 residues. V was shortened by 2 bases and J by 10 bases, with 18 bases between the two germline ends. The chain uses TRBV20-1 and TRBJ2-1, with a tentative D call TRBD1 (7 bases). This TCR derives from a man at least 80 years old in good health. Sequencing was performed on blood. Here the CDR3 DNA reads TGCAGTGCTAGACCCCCCAGGGGGGTACACGAGCAGTTCTTC. Its protein product is CSARPPRGVHEQFF.